Shown below are 27 T cell receptor beta chains from a single sample sequenced in a study of regulatory T cells in long-lasting Graves disease. Construction of the TCR beta libraries employed iRepertoire HTBI primers in conjunction with Arm-PCR of CDR3 regions. TCRdb processed the multiplex PCR reads anew with MiXCR; each CDR3 protein has one entry. The sample includes about 400,000 distinct CDR3 sequences, less than 25% of them seen just once. Time point of the sample: persistent/refractory GD, antithyroid drugs over 5 years with positive TRAb. RNA extracted from PBMCs served as the sequencing template. Sequences were derived from peripheral blood mononuclear cells (PBMCs), sampled when the disease was refractory, from a patient treated with antithyroid drugs. The source of these receptors is a female donor with Graves disease.

The chain combines TRBV20-1 with TRBJ2-7, with D unclear. Germline V gives CDR1 DFQATT, CDR2 SNEGSKA (reference sequence). The CDR3 extends over 12 amino acids. V dropped 0 bases and J dropped 7 bases, with 10 bases sitting between them. The CDR3 DNA reads TGCAGTGCTAGAGATCGAGGCATGGAGCAGTACTTC. Translated: CSARDRGMEQYF.

The chain combines TRBV6-2 or TRBV6-3 with TRBJ1-3, with D uncertain. This CDR3 is built from 14 residues. V was shortened by 9 bases and J by 7 bases, with 19 bases between the two germline ends. CDR1 is MNHEY, CDR2 SVGEGT, per germline. This CDR3 reads CARNMTGYLNTIYF. In nucleotides, the CDR3 is TGTGCCAGGAATATGACGGGTTACCTGAACACCATATATTTT.

This clonotype was counted at least ten times. The J gene is TRBJ2-2, the V gene TRBV11-2; TRBD1 might be the D (5 bases). Trimming left V 4 bases short and J 4 bases short, with 13 bases between. The germline V gene encodes CDR1 SGHAT and CDR2 FQNNGV. This CDR3 contains 15 residues. CDR3 region: CASSSDRPGTGELFF. CDR3 in DNA: TGTGCCAGCAGCTCCGACAGACCTGGCACCGGGGAGCTGTTTTTT.

This clonotype has at least ten counts. V is TRBV28 and J is TRBJ2-2, with 7 bases that match TRBD1. The CDR3 spans 13 residues. Germline V CDR1 and CDR2: MDHEN, SYDVKM. J lost 9 bases, V lost 6 bases, and 7 bases had no gene match. CDR3: CASSGQAWRELFF. The CDR3 bases are TGTGCCAGCAGCGGACAGGCCTGGAGGGAGCTGTTTTTT.

This rearrangement joins TRBV20-1 to TRBJ2-1; 11 nucleotides align to TRBD2. The CDR3 runs to 14 residues. The V gene's germline CDR1 is DFQATT and CDR2 SNEGSKA (reference sequence). Germline trimming cut 4 bases from V and 4 bases from J; bases unmatched to any gene: 3. CDR3 sequence reads: CSATGLADYNEQFF. The DNA of the CDR3 is TGCAGTGCTACGGGACTAGCGGATTACAATGAGCAGTTCTTC.

In the case of this clonotype: A much larger clone differs from this one at a single base, so this may be a read error. The J gene is TRBJ2-7, the V gene TRBV11-2, with 7 bases matching TRBD1. The CDR3 length is 15 residues. J was trimmed by 2 bases and V by 4 bases; bases with no gene match: 8. CDR1 and CDR2 (germline): SGHAT, FQNNGV. The CDR3 DNA reads TGTGCCAGCAGCTATACCCAGGGGGTGCCCTACGAGCAGTACTTC. It codes for CASSYTQGVPYEQYF.

The table lists this clonotype with many counts. The rearrangement joins TRBV6-1 to TRBJ1-2; D is undetermined. The V end lost 6 bases, the J end lost 0 bases, and 5 bases lay between the germline ends. The CDR3 consists of 12 residues. Germline CDR1 and CDR2: MNHNS and SASEGT. CDR3 nucleotide sequence: TGTGCCAGCAGCTGGACTAACTATGGCTACACCTTC. Translated, it gives CASSWTNYGYTF.

This clonotype was seen many times. V is TRBV12-3 or TRBV12-4 and J is TRBJ1-5, with D hard to call. This CDR3 contains 13 residues. V lost 5 bases, J lost 4 bases, and 9 bases lay in between. In DNA form, the CDR3 reads TGTGCCAGCAGTCCCTCACAGAATCAGCCCCAGCATTTT. Encoded protein: CASSPSQNQPQHF.

Ten or more counts support this clonotype. This sequence joins TRBV20-1 and TRBJ2-5, with 10 bases identical to TRBD1. CDR3 size: 14 residues. Germline-derived CDR1 and CDR2 are DFQATT and SNEGSKA (reference sequence). V lost 3 bases, J lost 4 bases, and 5 bases stayed unmatched. CDR3 sequence: CSARSGTGVETQYF. In DNA form, the CDR3 reads TGCAGTGCTAGGAGTGGGACAGGGGTAGAGACCCAGTACTTC.

This clonotype was counted ten times or more. This chain uses TRBV28 with TRBJ2-4, with TRBD2 matching over 10 bases. The CDR3 covers 19 residues. V was pared by 7 bases and J by 0 bases, with 15 bases of the junction left unmatched. Germline V gene lookup returns CDR1 MDHEN and CDR2 SYDVKM. CDR3 loop: CASIPNLPGLAEAKNIQYF. DNA for the CDR3: TGTGCCAGCATACCCAATCTGCCAGGACTAGCGGAAGCCAAAAACATTCAGTACTTC.

In its sample, this clonotype was seen many times. The chain recombines TRBV7-2 with TRBJ1-2; 8 nucleotides align to TRBD1. The CDR3 loop spans 15 amino acids. Looked up from germline, CDR1 is SGHTA and CDR2 is FQGNSA. V dropped 0 bases and J dropped 6; count of bases not matched to a gene: 6. CDR3 coding DNA: TGTGCCAGCAGCTTAGCCACAGGGGGAGGGGATGGCTACACCTTC. It specifies CASSLATGGGDGYTF.

This clonotype was observed a handful of times. The chain couples TRBV20-1 to TRBJ2-2; no clear D. The germline CDR1 and CDR2 sequences are DFQATT and SNEGSKA (reference sequence). The CDR3 length is 12 residues. Deletions cut 0 bases from V and 5 bases from J, with 4 bases between. In DNA, the CDR3 is TGCAGTGCTAGAGAGGGGACCGGGGAGCTGTTTTTT. Translating gives CSAREGTGELFF.

This clonotype appeared many times. The CDR3 spells CASSSDPQETQYF. The DNA for the CDR3 is TGTGCCAGCAGCTCGGACCCCCAAGAGACCCAGTACTTC. The chain combines TRBV7-2 with TRBJ2-5; D ambiguous. Trimming took off 4 bases at V and 1 base at J, with 7 bases between the two ends. The CDR3 consists of 13 residues. Germline V gene data show CDR1 as SGHTA and CDR2 as FQGNSA. Complete variable domain (other parts from reference TRBV7-2 and TRBJ2-5): GAGVSQSPSNKVTEKGKDVELRCDPISGHTALYWYRQSLGQGLEFLIYFQGNSAPDKSGLPSDRFSAERTGGSVSTLTIQRTQQEDSAVYLCASSSDPQETQYFGPGTRLLVL.

This clonotype was counted at least ten times. The rearrangement links TRBV7-9 to TRBJ2-5; 7 nucleotides line up with TRBD1. Germline CDR1 reads SEHNR; CDR2 reads FQNEAQ (reference sequence). V was pared by 5 bases and J by 3 bases, with 6 bases of the junction left unmatched. The CDR3 totals 14 residues. CDR3 protein: CASSPPGGEETQYF. The CDR3 DNA reads as TGTGCCAGCAGCCCCCCAGGGGGAGAAGAGACCCAGTACTTC.

The chain uses TRBV27 and TRBJ1-2; 8 nucleotides match TRBD1. Germline CDR1 reads MNHEY; CDR2 reads SMNVEV (reference sequence). With V trimmed by 4 bases and J by 1 base, 17 bases remained unmatched. CDR3 length equals 19 residues. The CDR3 loop reads CASSSKPGTGSYFNYGYTF. DNA for the CDR3: TGTGCCAGCAGTTCCAAACCCGGGACAGGTTCTTACTTTAACTATGGCTACACCTTC.

This clonotype came up many times. The gene calls are TRBV19 and TRBJ2-5; D is possibly TRBD2 (5 bases). CDR1 and CDR2 from the germline V gene are LNHDA and SQIVND (reference sequence). V lost 6 bases and J 5 bases, leaving 16 bases between the germline ends. The CDR3 has 14 residues. The CDR3 sequence: CASRPLGSGETQYF. The CDR3, as DNA: TGTGCCAGTAGGCCCCTCGGCAGCGGTGAGACCCAGTACTTC.

Ten or more counts support this clonotype. The rearrangement links TRBV7-2 to TRBJ2-7; 8 positions match TRBD1. Germline trimming cut 5 bases from V and 2 bases from J; bases unmatched to any gene: 5. The CDR3 runs 14 residues. Germline loops: CDR1 SGHTA, CDR2 FQGNSA. The CDR3 bases are TGTGCCAGCAGCCGGGACAGGTTCCCCTACGAGCAGTACTTC. Protein product: CASSRDRFPYEQYF.

A note on this clonotype: This may be a read error: a much more frequent sequence differs by one nucleotide. The conserved final phenylalanine or tryptophan is absent from the CDR3, which likely points to a read error. The rearrangement joins TRBV7-3 to TRBJ2-7, with D uncertain. The CDR3 runs 13 residues. Germline V gene data show CDR1 as SGHTA and CDR2 as FQGTGA. The ends were cut back, 5 bases at V and 4 bases at J, with 12 bases in the middle. The CDR3 nucleotides are TGTGCCAGCAGCCCTTACCTCGGGTACGAGCAGTACCTC. It translates to CASSPYLGYEQYL.

This clonotype has at least ten counts. The chain recombines TRBV7-9 with TRBJ2-7; D may be TRBD1 (5 bases). This CDR3 is 15 amino acids long. V lost 0 bases to trimming and J lost 5 bases, with 14 bases between them. Germline values: CDR1 SEHNR, CDR2 FQNEAQ (reference sequence). The CDR3 nucleotides are TGTGCCAGCAGCTTAGCTGGTCAGGGATGGGACGAGCAGTACTTC. Translated, it gives CASSLAGQGWDEQYF.

The J gene is TRBJ2-2, the V gene TRBV6-2 or TRBV6-3; D perhaps matches TRBD2 (5 bases). Deletions cut 5 bases from V and 1 base from J, with 11 bases between. Germline-derived CDR1 and CDR2 are MNHEY and SVGEGT. The CDR3 is made up of 15 amino acids. CDR3 loop: CASSERRQNTGELFF. The CDR3 region has the DNA TGTGCCAGCAGTGAAAGGAGGCAGAACACCGGGGAGCTGTTTTTT.

There are a few counts of this clonotype. One end of the junction does not line up with germline, which may come from a read error. V usage is TRBV19 and J usage is TRBJ1-1; D unclear. The germline V gene has CDR1 LNHDA and CDR2 SQIVND (reference sequence). The CDR3 sequence is 13 residues long. The CDR3 sequence is CASSIKGNTEAFF. The CDR3 nucleotides are TGTGCCAGCAGTATAAAGGGAAACACTGAAGCTTTCTTT.

The CDR3 here is CAWSETQSNSPLHF. CDR3 DNA sequence: TGTGCCTGGAGTGAGACCCAGTCTAATTCACCCCTCCACTTT. The V gene is TRBV30, the J gene TRBJ1-6; no definite D call. V lost 1 base and J lost 6, with 10 bases in between. The length of the CDR3 is 14 residues. Germline assignment: CDR1 GTSNPN and CDR2 SVGIG (reference sequence).

The chain is built from TRBV10-3 and TRBJ2-7, with D tentatively TRBD1 (6 bases). CDR3 length: 14 residues. Germline-derived CDR1 and CDR2 are ENHRY and SYGVKD. V lost 3 bases, J lost 4 bases, and 13 bases lay in between. The CDR3 sequence: CAISDSDRTYEQYF. The CDR3 DNA sequence: TGTGCCATCAGTGACTCAGACAGGACGTACGAGCAGTACTTC.

This clonotype has just a few counts. The V gene is TRBV6-1, the J gene TRBJ2-7, with no clear D. CDR3 length: 13 residues. The V gene lost 6 bases and the J gene lost 5 bases, with 14 bases spanning the gap. Germline values: CDR1 MNHNS, CDR2 SASEGT. The CDR3 DNA sequence: TGTGCCAGCAGATCGACAAGCAGCCACGAGCAGTACTTC. Protein: CASRSTSSHEQYF.

The CDR3 coding sequence is TGCGCCAGCAGCCCCCAGACAGGGCCGGTATACGAGCAGTACTTC. It codes for CASSPQTGPVYEQYF. The J gene is TRBJ2-7, the V gene TRBV4-3; 7 bases match TRBD1. Germline lookup yields CDR1 LGHNA and CDR2 YSLEER. The trim removed 4 bases at V and 4 bases at J, leaving 10 bases unmatched. This CDR3 spans 15 amino acids.

This chain joins TRBV7-9 and TRBJ1-2; D ambiguous. V lost 0 bases and J lost 8, with 13 bases in between. Germline loops: CDR1 SEHNR, CDR2 FQNEAQ (reference sequence). This CDR3 spans 14 amino acids. The CDR3 sequence: CASSLAHLAGGYTF. In DNA form, the CDR3 reads TGTGCCAGCAGCTTAGCGCATTTGGCAGGAGGCTACACCTTC.

This clonotype was counted only a few times. V is TRBV24-1 and J is TRBJ1-5; D may be TRBD1 (5 bases). CDR1 is KGHDR and CDR2 is SFDVKD in the germline V gene. The CDR3 is 12 residues long. Deletions cut 4 bases from V and 16 bases from J, with 16 bases between. The CDR3 loop is CATSDPGTPTHF. CDR3 nucleotide sequence: TGTGCCACCAGTGACCCTGGGACCCCGACTCATTTT.